These 17 T cell receptor beta chains were sequenced from one sample in a study of blood T cell repertoires in COVID-19. TCRdb's copy holds only in-frame clones and misses some; the assay was immunoSEQ multiplex PCR. The sample holds fewer than 120,000 clones, about 80% seen once. The material sequenced was peripheral blood. The receptors derive from an elderly woman with acute or convalescent COVID-19.

This chain links TRBV6-5 with TRBJ2-3; perhaps TRBD1 as D (7 bases). This CDR3 spans 15 amino acids. The germline V gene has CDR1 MNHEY and CDR2 SVGAGI. The V gene lost 6 bases and the J gene lost 0 bases, with 13 bases spanning the gap. The CDR3 bases are TGTGCCAGCAGCCTGACAGGGACTAGCACAGATACGCAGTATTTT. Amino acid sequence: CASSLTGTSTDTQYF.

This clone was recorded once. This chain links TRBV6-5 with TRBJ1-6; D is ambiguous. CDR1 is MNHEY, CDR2 SVGAGI, per germline. Trimming pared 0 bases from V and 10 bases from J, leaving 16 bases between. The CDR3 sequence is 16 residues long. The CDR3 DNA reads as TGTGCCAGCAGTTACTCGATAACCGGGTTAGGATCACCCCTCCACTTT. Encoded protein: CASSYSITGLGSPLHF.

This clone was detected only once. The V call is TRBV5-1, the J call TRBJ1-2; D call uncertain. This CDR3 is built from 13 residues. Germline V gene data show CDR1 as SGHRS and CDR2 as YFSETQ. V was shortened by 4 bases and J by 2 bases, with 9 bases between the two germline ends. The CDR3 region is CASSVQPNYGYTF. CDR3 in DNA: TGCGCCAGCAGCGTACAGCCAAACTATGGCTACACCTTC.

This clone was observed a handful of times. The V and J genes are TRBV12-2 and TRBJ1-3; the table's D call of TRBD1 was not tested on the DNA. TRBV12-2 is a listed pseudogene. The CDR3 totals 15 residues. The CDR3 spells CASRLVSGHENTIYF. The DNA for the CDR3 is TGTGCAAGTCGCTTAGTTTCAGGGCATGAAAACACCATATATTTT.

In its sample, this clone was seen a few times. The V call is TRBV7-9, the J call TRBJ1-2, with TRBD1 matching over 7 bases. Trimming cost V 6 bases and J 6 bases; bases outside gene matches: 7. This CDR3 spans 13 amino acids. The germline gives CDR1 SEHNR, CDR2 FQNEAQ (reference sequence). The CDR3 DNA sequence: TGTGCCAGCAGGGAGGGGGCGGAGAATGGCTACACCTTC. Residues: CASREGAENGYTF.

The chain joins TRBV3-1 (or the pseudogene TRBV3-2) to TRBJ1-1; weak D call: TRBD1 (6 bases). There are 13 residues in the CDR3. Trimming removed 4 bases at V and 5 bases at J, with 11 bases between. The germline V gene encodes CDR1 LGHDT and CDR2 YNNKEL (reference sequence). CDR3 nucleotide sequence: TGTGCCAGCAGCCTGGGGGGGCGGACTGAAGCTTTCTTT. Its translation: CASSLGGRTEAFF.

The chain couples TRBV27 to TRBJ1-4; 9 bases fit TRBD1. J gave up 6 bases and V 7 bases, and 6 bases lay outside the gene matches. The CDR3 loop spans 14 amino acids. Germline CDR1 MNHEY, CDR2 SMNVEV (reference sequence). Written as DNA, the CDR3 is TGTGCCAGCAAACCCTGGACAGGGGATGAAAAACTGTTTTTT. It yields the protein CASKPWTGDEKLFF.

The chain uses TRBV28 and TRBJ1-5; maybe TRBD1 (6 bases). Germline lookup yields CDR1 MDHEN and CDR2 SYDVKM. The V and J ends lost 0 bases and 1 base respectively, with 7 bases between them. The CDR3 runs to 15 residues. CDR3 loop: CASSLWGASNQPQHF. In DNA form, the CDR3 reads TGTGCCAGCAGTTTATGGGGGGCGAGCAATCAGCCCCAGCATTTT. Complete variable domain (other parts from reference TRBV28 and TRBJ1-5): DVKVTQSSRYLVKRTGEKVFLECVQDMDHENMFWYRQDPGLGLRLIYFSYDVKMKEKGDIPEGYSVSREKKERFSLILESASTNQTSMYLCASSLWGASNQPQHFGDGTRLSIL.

The chain has TRBV6-5 and TRBJ1-5, with D uncertain. Germline CDR1 and CDR2: MNHEY and SVGAGI. This CDR3 is 12 amino acids long. V was pared by 5 bases and J by 7 bases, with 9 bases between. Here the CDR3 reads CASSTGRQPQHF. CDR3 nucleotide sequence: TGTGCCAGCAGTACCGGGAGACAGCCCCAGCATTTT.

V and J are TRBV4-2 and TRBJ2-5; 7 positions agree with TRBD2. The ends lost 1 base at V and 2 bases at J; junction bases unmatched: 4. This CDR3 has 15 residues. CDR1 and CDR2 (germline): LGHNA, YNFKEQ. CDR3 bases: TGTGCCAGCAGCCAAGTAGGGCGGGGGCAAGAGACCCAGTACTTC. Amino acid sequence: CASSQVGRGQETQYF.

The chain carries TRBV19 and TRBJ1-5, with D possibly TRBD1 on 5 matching bases. The CDR3 consists of 14 residues. Trimming removed 5 bases at V and 0 bases at J, with 8 bases between. Germline CDR1 is LNHDA and CDR2 is SQIVND (reference sequence). The CDR3 DNA sequence: TGTGCCAGTAGTGTGACAGTTAGCAATCAGCCCCAGCATTTT. It yields the protein CASSVTVSNQPQHF.

The rearrangement joins TRBV18 to TRBJ1-1, with 8 nucleotides matching TRBD1. The CDR3 length is 13 residues. V was clipped by 4 bases and J by 3 bases; unmatched bases: 1. From germline, CDR1 is KGHSH and CDR2 LQKENI. This CDR3 reads CASSLTGDTEAFF. CDR3 DNA: TGTGCCAGCTCACTGACAGGGGACACTGAAGCTTTCTTT.

The chain couples TRBV29-1 to TRBJ2-7; D might be TRBD1 (7 bases). V gave up 3 bases and J gave up 0 bases, with 15 bases separating them. Germline V CDR1 and CDR2: SQVTM, ANQGSEA. The CDR3 totals 15 residues. The DNA for the CDR3 is TGCAGCGTTGACGTAGCGGACAGGAGCTCCTACGAGCAGTACTTC. Amino acid sequence: CSVDVADRSSYEQYF.

The chain combines TRBV5-1 with TRBJ1-3; D is undetermined. Germline V gene sequence: CDR1 SGHRS, CDR2 YFSETQ. This CDR3 is built from 17 residues. Trimming removed 0 bases from V and 0 bases from J, with 13 bases in between. The CDR3 is CASSLAKGGFSGNTIYF. The CDR3 DNA is TGCGCCAGCAGCTTGGCCAAAGGAGGGTTCTCTGGAAACACCATATATTTT.

The chain combines TRBV5-1 with TRBJ1-2; D is unresolved. With 1 base removed from V and 4 bases from J, the gap between germline ends came to 14 bases. The length of the CDR3 is 15 residues. The germline gives CDR1 SGHRS, CDR2 YFSETQ. DNA of the CDR3: TGCGCCAGCAGCTTGTTAACCGGGAAGGGCTATGGCTACACCTTC. Its translation: CASSLLTGKGYGYTF.

The rearrangement links TRBV10-1 to TRBJ1-1; D gene uncertain. The CDR3 covers 14 residues. Germline CDR1 is WNHNN and CDR2 is SYGVQD (reference sequence). Trimming cost V 2 bases and J 0 bases, with 7 bases left between them. The CDR3 protein is CASSENSLNTEAFF. As DNA, the CDR3 is TGCGCCAGCAGTGAGAACAGCTTGAACACTGAAGCTTTCTTT.

This clone occurred a few times. The chain employs TRBV6-7 and TRBJ1-5, with a tentative D call TRBD1 (6 bases). Being an ORF, TRBV6-7 has a function that is uncertain. Trimming shortened V by 5 bases and J by 0 bases, and 23 bases separated the two germline ends. This CDR3 is built from 19 residues. The CDR3: CASSGLRATGPDSNQPQHF. The CDR3, as DNA: TGTGCCAGCAGTGGCCTACGAGCGACAGGTCCCGATAGCAATCAGCCCCAGCATTTT.